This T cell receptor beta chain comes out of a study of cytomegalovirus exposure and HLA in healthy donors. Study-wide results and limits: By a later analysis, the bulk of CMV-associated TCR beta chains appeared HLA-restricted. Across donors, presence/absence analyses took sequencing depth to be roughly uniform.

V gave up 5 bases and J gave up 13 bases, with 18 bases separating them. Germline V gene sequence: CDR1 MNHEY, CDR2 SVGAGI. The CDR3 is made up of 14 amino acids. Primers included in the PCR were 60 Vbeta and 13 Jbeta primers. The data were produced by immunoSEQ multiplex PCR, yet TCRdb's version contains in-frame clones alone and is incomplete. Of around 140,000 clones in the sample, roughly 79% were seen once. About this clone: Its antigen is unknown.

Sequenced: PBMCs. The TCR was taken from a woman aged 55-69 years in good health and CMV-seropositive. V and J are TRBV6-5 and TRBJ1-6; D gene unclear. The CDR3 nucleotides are TGTGCCAGCAGTGGCCCGAGACCGGGATCCCCCCTCCACTTT. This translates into CASSGPRPGSPLHF.